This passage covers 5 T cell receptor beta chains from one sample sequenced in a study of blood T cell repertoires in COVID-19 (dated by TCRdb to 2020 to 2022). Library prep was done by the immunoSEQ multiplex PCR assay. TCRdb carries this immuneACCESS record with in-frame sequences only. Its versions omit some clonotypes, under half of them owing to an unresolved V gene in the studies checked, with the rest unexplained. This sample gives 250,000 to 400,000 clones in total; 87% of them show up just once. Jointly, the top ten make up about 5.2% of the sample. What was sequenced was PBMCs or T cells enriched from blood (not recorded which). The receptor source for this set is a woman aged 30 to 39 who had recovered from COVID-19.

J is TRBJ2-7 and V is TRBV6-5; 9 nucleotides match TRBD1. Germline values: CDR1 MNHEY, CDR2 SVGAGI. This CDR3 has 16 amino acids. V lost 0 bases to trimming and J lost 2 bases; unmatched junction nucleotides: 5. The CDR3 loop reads CASSYSDRGRAYEQYF. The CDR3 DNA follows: TGTGCCAGCAGTTACTCGGACAGGGGAAGGGCCTACGAGCAGTACTTC.

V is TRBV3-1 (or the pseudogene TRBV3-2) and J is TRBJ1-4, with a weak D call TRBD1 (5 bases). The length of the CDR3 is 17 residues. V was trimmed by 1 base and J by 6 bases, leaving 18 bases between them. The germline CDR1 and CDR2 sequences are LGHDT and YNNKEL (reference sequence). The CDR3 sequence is CASSQARVYGGDEKLFF. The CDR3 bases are TGTGCCAGCAGCCAAGCCCGGGTCTACGGGGGAGATGAAAAACTGTTTTTT.

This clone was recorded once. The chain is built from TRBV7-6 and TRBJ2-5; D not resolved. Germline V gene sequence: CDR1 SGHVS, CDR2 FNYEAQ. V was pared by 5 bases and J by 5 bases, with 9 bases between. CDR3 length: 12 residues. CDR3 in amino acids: CASSRPRETQYF. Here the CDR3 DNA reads TGTGCCAGCAGCCGCCCTCGGGAGACCCAGTACTTC.

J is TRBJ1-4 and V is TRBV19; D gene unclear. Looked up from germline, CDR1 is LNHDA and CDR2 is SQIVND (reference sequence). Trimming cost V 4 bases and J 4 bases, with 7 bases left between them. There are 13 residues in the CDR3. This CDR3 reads CASSTGLNEKLFF. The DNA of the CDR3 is TGTGCCAGTAGTACCGGTCTTAATGAAAAACTGTTTTTT.

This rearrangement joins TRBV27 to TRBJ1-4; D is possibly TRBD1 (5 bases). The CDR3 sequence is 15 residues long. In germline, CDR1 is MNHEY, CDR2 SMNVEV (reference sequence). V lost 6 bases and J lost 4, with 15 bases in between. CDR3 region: CASSWGTGRNEKLFF. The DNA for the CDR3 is TGTGCCAGCAGCTGGGGAACAGGTCGTAATGAAAAACTGTTTTTT.